This T cell receptor (beta chain) was sequenced in a study of OX40 agonist ivuxolimab in advanced cancers. As to this clone: Its matching antigen is unknown.

V shed 2 bases and J shed 3 bases, with 13 bases lying between them. CDR3 length: 15 residues. CDR1 is SGHRS and CDR2 is YFSETQ in the germline V gene. General study results and limits: Partial responders dosed at 0.1-3.0 mg/kg displayed clonal expansion ranking among the lowest. In general, CD8+ T cells held more expanded clones than CD4+ did, on average.

Clones were read by immunoSEQ multiplex PCR, and TCRdb kept only the in-frame ones, dropping some. The data show about 62,000 clones, around nine tenths seen once. The V gene is TRBV5-1, the J gene TRBJ2-3; D unresolved. Sequenced material: CD4+ or CD8+ T cells sorted from blood, taken in a trial of the OX40 agonist ivuxolimab. The clonotype was recovered from an adult with an advanced solid tumor such as melanoma, head and neck, liver or kidney cancer. The CDR3 region is CASSFSSRVTDTQYF. For the CDR3, the DNA is TGCGCCAGCAGCTTTTCTAGTCGTGTAACAGATACGCAGTATTTT.